These T cell receptor beta chains were read from a single sample in a study of control samples from healthy donors and cancer patients. Profiling relied on immunoSEQ multiplex PCR, and the TCRdb table lists in-frame clones only, not all of them. Of roughly 450,000 clones in the sample, 75% to 95% were seen once. Sequenced input: PBMCs. Receptor source: a man aged 35 to 55 with head and neck cancer. The CDR3 runs from the conserved cysteine through the conserved F or W.

v_gene: TRBV27
CDR3aa: CASSLWGTNTEAFF

v_gene: TRBV7-2
CDR3aa: CASSLVAVGRETQYF

v_gene: TRBV3-1/TRBV3-2
CDR3aa: CASSPWTGNKETQYF

v_gene: TRBV9
CDR3aa: CASSVRTGNTGELFF

v_gene: TRBV20-1
CDR3aa: CSVIPGETQYF

v_gene: TRBV3-1/TRBV3-2
CDR3aa: CASSHRDGHNSPLHF

v_gene: TRBV4-3
CDR3aa: CASSQEVGNNYGYTF

v_gene: TRBV2
CDR3aa: CASRDRVRAGELFF

v_gene: TRBV27
CDR3aa: CASSAGTGWYEQYF

v_gene: TRBV6-5
CDR3aa: CASSPGGFGELFF